This T cell receptor beta chain was captured in a study of cytomegalovirus exposure and HLA in healthy donors. In the study overall: Assignment to the Caucasian-associated ancestry cluster applied to about 80% of the 300 to 500 genotyped donors. Study observations and caveats: Upon later analysis, HLA-associated TCR beta chains proved more clonally expanded than other, equally common chains. As a later analysis revealed, most CMV-associated TCR beta chains appeared HLA-restricted.

Per germline, CDR1 GTSNPN and CDR2 SVGIG (reference sequence). The CDR3 is 18 residues long. V was clipped by 0 bases and J by 0 bases, with 15 bases between them. The PCR contained 60 Vbeta and 13 Jbeta primers. The table came from immunoSEQ multiplex PCR; TCRdb's copy has only in-frame clones and leaves some out. The top ten clones hold about 3.9% of a sample with approximately 95,000 clones, about 86% of them seen once. On this clone: Its antigen remains unidentified.

Sequenced: PBMCs. The sequence derives from a woman aged 65 to 85 in good health and CMV-seropositive. The chain is built from TRBV30 and TRBJ2-6, with D uncertain. The CDR3 DNA reads TGTGCCTGGAGTGTACGAGGCAAGGTCAGCTCTGGGGCCAACGTCCTGACTTTC. Translation gives CAWSVRGKVSSGANVLTF. Using reference TRBV30 and TRBJ2-6 for the parts outside the CDR3, the full variable domain is SQTIHQWPATLVQPVGSPLSLECTVEGTSNPNLYWYRQAAGRGLQLLFYSVGIGQISSEVPQNLSASRPQDRQFILSSKKLLLSDSGFYLCAWSVRGKVSSGANVLTFGAGSRLTVL.